The T cell receptor beta chain under discussion was sequenced for a study of T cell changes during pregnancy in multiple sclerosis. Germline CDR1 and CDR2: LNHDA and SQIVND (reference sequence). After removal of 4 bases from V and 3 bases from J, the junction contained 5 bases not matched to a gene. The CDR3 is 14 amino acids. Sequenced by immunoSEQ multiplex PCR; TCRdb stores in-frame clones only, minus some. Among tens of thousands of clones listed, 88% were seen once. The genes are TRBV19 and TRBJ2-7, with TRBD1 matching over 8 bases. The TCR was taken from a female donor with multiple sclerosis, enrolled in a pregnancy study. The sequences come from peripheral blood, collected in the first trimester of pregnancy. In nucleotides, the CDR3 is TGTGCCAGTAGTACCCCCGACAGGGGCTACGAGCAGTACTTC. This gives the protein CASSTPDRGYEQYF.